The 21 T cell receptor beta chains presented below share a single source sample, sequenced in a study of T cell changes during pregnancy in multiple sclerosis. The repertoire was sequenced with immunoSEQ multiplex PCR; TCRdb's copy has only in-frame clones and lacks some. The sample shows approximately 79,000 clones, just under 95% of them seen only once. The starting material was peripheral blood, obtained in the second trimester of pregnancy. The source of these receptors is a female donor in good health, enrolled as a control in a pregnancy study.

The V and J genes are TRBV19 and TRBJ1-6; 8 nucleotides match TRBD1. This CDR3 is built from 16 residues. CDR1 and CDR2 (germline): LNHDA, SQIVND (reference sequence). Unmatched junction bases numbered 10, after V lost 6 bases and J lost 6 bases. The CDR3 is CASRVRQGNGNSPLHF. CDR3 in DNA: TGTGCCAGTAGGGTTAGACAGGGGAATGGTAATTCACCCCTCCACTTT. Together with reference TRBV19 and TRBJ1-6, the CDR3 gives the full variable domain: DGGITQSPKYLFRKEGQNVTLSCEQNLNHDAMYWYRQDPGQGLRLIYYSQIVNDFQKGDIAEGYSVSREKKESFPLTVTSAQKNPTAFYLCASRVRQGNGNSPLHFGNGTRLTVT.

The chain is built from TRBV2 and TRBJ1-1; D is unclear. Trimming cost V 3 bases and J 11 bases, with 22 bases left between them. The germline V gene encodes CDR1 SNHLY and CDR2 FYNNEI. The CDR3 is 15 residues long. In nucleotides, the CDR3 is TGTGCCAGCAGTGAGGAGAGGATGGCACGTAACGGGGCTTTCTTT. This encodes CASSEERMARNGAFF.

The gene calls are TRBV7-9 and TRBJ1-4; 9 positions match TRBD1. CDR1 is SEHNR, CDR2 FQNEAQ, per germline (reference sequence). The V segment lost 8 bases and the J segment 8 bases; nucleotides outside the gene matches: 9. The CDR3 length is 14 residues. Written as DNA, the CDR3 is TGTGCCAGCGCCACAGGGGGCATGGGGGAAAAACTGTTTTTT. Its protein is CASATGGMGEKLFF.

The rearrangement uses TRBV9 and TRBJ2-3; D is unresolved. The CDR3 extends over 16 amino acids. In germline, CDR1 is SGDLS, CDR2 YYNGEE. The V gene lost 4 bases and the J gene lost 0 bases, with 15 bases spanning the gap. CDR3 nucleotide sequence: TGTGCCAGCAGCCTGTTCGAAGACTCTAGCACAGATACGCAGTATTTT. Its translation: CASSLFEDSSTDTQYF. The entire variable domain, with the rest obtained from reference TRBV9 and TRBJ2-3, is as follows: DSGVTQTPKHLITATGQRVTLRCSPRSGDLSVYWYQQSLDQGLQFLIQYYNGEERAKGNILERFSAQQFPDLHSELNLSSLELGDSALYFCASSLFEDSSTDTQYFGPGTRLTVL.

This clone was seen a single time. The genes are TRBV19 and TRBJ2-3; D possibly corresponds to TRBD1 (6 bases). The CDR3 is 17 residues long. V shed 5 bases and J shed 0 bases, with 18 bases lying between them. Germline V gene lookup returns CDR1 LNHDA and CDR2 SQIVND (reference sequence). DNA of the CDR3: TGTGCCAGTAGTCCACATACGACAGGCACTAGCACAGATACGCAGTATTTT. Translated: CASSPHTTGTSTDTQYF.

This clone appeared a single time. The genes are TRBV14 and TRBJ1-1; TRBD1 is a possible D gene (6 bases). The CDR3 extends over 13 amino acids. Germline-derived CDR1 and CDR2 are SGHDN and FVKESK. With 8 bases removed from V and 9 bases from J, the gap between germline ends came to 19 bases. The CDR3 loop reads CASRGNVGHQAFF. In DNA, the CDR3 is TGTGCCAGCCGCGGTAACGTGGGACACCAAGCTTTCTTT.

The chain combines TRBV30 with TRBJ1-1, with no clear D. V lost 0 bases and J lost 10, with 9 bases in between. The length of the CDR3 is 11 residues. CDR1 GTSNPN and CDR2 SVGIG come from the germline V gene (reference sequence). In DNA form, the CDR3 reads TGTGCCTGGAGTGTTTCGTATTCAGCTTTCTTT. Translating it yields CAWSVSYSAFF.

V and J are TRBV18 and TRBJ1-4; 8 bases match TRBD1. Looked up from germline, CDR1 is KGHSH and CDR2 is LQKENI. V shed 2 bases, J shed 3 bases, and the junction held 8 bases outside the gene matches. The CDR3 spans 17 residues. The CDR3 loop is CASSPGDRPASNEKLFF. CDR3 nucleotide sequence: TGTGCCAGCTCACCAGGGGACAGGCCTGCATCTAATGAAAAACTGTTTTTT.

The chain couples TRBV18 to TRBJ1-5; D is possibly TRBD1 (6 bases). This CDR3 has 16 residues. Germline CDR1 reads KGHSH; CDR2 reads LQKENI. V was cut by 3 bases and J by 11 bases, with 23 bases left in between. The CDR3 DNA is TGTGCCAGCTCACCCGGGAGGCAGGGGAGTTCCAGGGCCCAGCATTTT. Its translation: CASSPGRQGSSRAQHF. Based on the CDR3 plus reference TRBV18 and TRBJ1-5, the full variable domain is NAGVMQNPRHLVRRRGQEARLRCSPMKGHSHVYWYRQLPEEGLKFMVYLQKENIIDESGMPKERFSAEFPKEGPSILRIQQVVRGDSAAYFCASSPGRQGSSRAQHFGDGTRLSIL.

J is TRBJ1-3 and V is TRBV4-3; TRBD1 is a possible D gene (6 bases). CDR1 is LGHNA, CDR2 YSLEER, per germline. V gave up 1 base and J gave up 11 bases, with 9 bases separating them. The CDR3 totals 12 residues. The CDR3 is CASSQGGGSIYF. Here the CDR3 DNA reads TGCGCCAGCAGCCAAGGGGGGGGCTCCATATATTTT.

The chain carries TRBV7-2 and TRBJ1-4; 9 positions agree with TRBD1. There are 16 residues in the CDR3. The germline V gene has CDR1 SGHTA and CDR2 FQGNSA. The V segment lost 5 bases and the J segment 9 bases; nucleotides outside the gene matches: 13. The CDR3 sequence: CASSLSLTGGIQKLFF. CDR3 DNA: TGTGCCAGCAGCCTCAGCTTGACAGGGGGTATTCAAAAACTGTTTTTT.

The CDR3 sequence is CASSPNALQGSYGYTF. The CDR3 DNA reads TGTGCCAGCTCACCTAACGCTTTACAGGGCTCCTATGGCTACACCTTC. The rearrangement joins TRBV18 to TRBJ1-2; the D gene is possibly TRBD1 (6 bases). The CDR3 loop spans 16 amino acids. The V and J ends lost 3 bases and 4 bases respectively, with 18 bases between them. Germline CDR1 KGHSH, CDR2 LQKENI.

This clone has just one count. The V gene is TRBV11-1, the J gene TRBJ2-5; 7 bases map to TRBD2. The germline gives CDR1 SGHAT, CDR2 FQDESV (reference sequence). Losses at the gene ends were 1 base for V and 5 bases for J; bases not matched to a gene: 7. The CDR3 is 15 residues long. The CDR3 protein is CASSLVGGGAETQYF. The DNA for the CDR3 is TGTGCCAGCAGCTTAGTGGGCGGGGGAGCGGAGACCCAGTACTTC.

This clone is a singleton in its sample. The chain couples TRBV6-1 to TRBJ2-5, with TRBD2 matching 11 bases. This CDR3 has 15 residues. V lost 6 bases to trimming and J lost 4 bases; unmatched junction nucleotides: 7. Germline CDR1 is MNHNS and CDR2 is SASEGT. CDR3 residues: CASRGLAATRETQYF. The CDR3 DNA reads as TGTGCCAGCAGGGGACTAGCGGCTACCCGAGAGACCCAGTACTTC.

The chain employs TRBV7-6 and TRBJ1-1, with D perhaps matching TRBD1 (5 bases). Germline V gives CDR1 SGHVS, CDR2 FNYEAQ. The CDR3 consists of 15 residues. V was cut by 5 bases and J by 3 bases, with 16 bases left in between. This chain's CDR3 is CASSPYGGGDTEAFF. As DNA, the CDR3 is TGTGCCAGCAGCCCGTACGGGGGGGGAGACACTGAAGCTTTCTTT.

The chain links TRBV19 to TRBJ2-7, with TRBD1 as a possible D gene (5 bases). Between the trimmed V and J ends, which lost 1 base and 6 bases, there was a span of 13 bases. The length of the CDR3 is 14 residues. The germline V gene encodes CDR1 LNHDA and CDR2 SQIVND (reference sequence). The CDR3 is CASSIGPRAGEQYF. The DNA for the CDR3 is TGTGCCAGTAGTATAGGCCCCAGGGCTGGCGAGCAGTACTTC.

The rearrangement links TRBV2 to TRBJ1-1; no firm D call. CDR1 SNHLY and CDR2 FYNNEI come from the germline V gene. CDR3 length equals 15 residues. The germline V and J ends were trimmed by 6 bases and 2 bases, with 16 bases remaining between them. Written as DNA, the CDR3 is TGTGCCAGCAGGACTACCGGCGGTTTTAACACTGAAGCTTTCTTT. It translates to CASRTTGGFNTEAFF.

This clone has more than one count but fewer than ten. V usage is TRBV6-5 and J usage is TRBJ1-6, with D tentatively TRBD1 (5 bases). CDR3 length: 15 amino acids. Germline lookup yields CDR1 MNHEY and CDR2 SVGAGI. Trimming cost V 5 bases and J 2 bases, with 10 bases left between them. The CDR3 DNA is TGTGCCAGCAGTAACCACAGGCCCTATAATTCACCCCTCCACTTT. This translates into CASSNHRPYNSPLHF.

CDR3 residues: CASSLPGHHEQYF. CDR3 nucleotides: TGTGCCAGCAGCTTGCCGGGACACCACGAGCAGTACTTC. The chain joins TRBV5-4 to TRBJ2-7; D may be TRBD1 (6 bases). The V gene lost 1 base and the J gene lost 5 bases, with 10 bases spanning the gap. This CDR3 is built from 13 residues. Per germline, CDR1 SGHNT and CDR2 YYREEE (reference sequence).

V usage is TRBV6-1 and J usage is TRBJ1-2, with 9 bases that match TRBD1. Germline V CDR1 and CDR2: MNHNS, SASEGT. This CDR3 has 15 amino acids. Trimming took 3 bases from V and 8 from J; bases not matched to a gene: 10. CDR3 residues: CASSDKLQGARGYTF. In nucleotides, the CDR3 is TGTGCCAGCAGTGATAAATTACAGGGGGCACGGGGCTACACCTTC.

The V and J genes are TRBV5-1 and TRBJ1-4; TRBD1 might be the D (6 bases). Deletions cut 4 bases from V and 5 bases from J, with 18 bases between. Germline CDR1 is SGHRS and CDR2 is YFSETQ. The CDR3 loop spans 16 amino acids. The CDR3, as DNA: TGCGCCAGCAGCGTACTCGGGACAACTTCAAATGAAAAACTGTTTTTT. This sequence encodes CASSVLGTTSNEKLFF.